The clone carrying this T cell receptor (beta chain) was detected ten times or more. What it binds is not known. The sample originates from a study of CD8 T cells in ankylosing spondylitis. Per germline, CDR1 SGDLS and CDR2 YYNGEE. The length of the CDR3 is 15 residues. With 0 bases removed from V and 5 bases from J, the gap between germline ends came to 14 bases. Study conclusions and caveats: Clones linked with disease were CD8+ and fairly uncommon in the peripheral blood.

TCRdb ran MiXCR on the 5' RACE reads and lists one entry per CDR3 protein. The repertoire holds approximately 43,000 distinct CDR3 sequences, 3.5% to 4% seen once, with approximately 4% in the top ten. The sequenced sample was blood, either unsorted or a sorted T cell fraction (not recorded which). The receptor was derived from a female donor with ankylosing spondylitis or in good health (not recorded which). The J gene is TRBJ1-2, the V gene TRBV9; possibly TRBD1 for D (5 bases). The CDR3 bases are TGTGCCAGCAGCGTAGACCAGGGAGTTAGGTATGGCTACACCTTC. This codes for CASSVDQGVRYGYTF.